These 2 T cell receptor beta chains were all obtained from the same sample, sequenced in a study of human versus mouse CDR3 diversity and MHC coevolution. Measured with immunoSEQ multiplex PCR; TCRdb has only the in-frame clones, and not every one. The sample consists of 55,000 to 65,000 clones, roughly 93% of them appearing once. Sample: naive CD4+ T cells from blood. Subset given: CD45RO-negative CD62L-positive naive CD4 T cells. These receptors were taken from a person in their sixties or seventies in good health.

This clone is a singleton in its sample. The V and J genes are TRBV6-4 and TRBJ2-1, with TRBD2 matching 11 bases. The CDR3 spans 18 residues. The V segment lost 0 bases and the J segment 1 base; nucleotides outside the gene matches: 5. Looked up from germline, CDR1 is MRHNA and CDR2 is SNTAGT. The CDR3 region is CASSDSQLAGVSYNEQFF. The CDR3 DNA reads as TGTGCCAGCAGTGACTCGCAACTAGCGGGAGTATCCTACAATGAGCAGTTCTTC.

V and J are TRBV5-4 and TRBJ1-1; a possible D gene is TRBD1 (6 bases). The CDR3 loop spans 15 amino acids. Per germline, CDR1 SGHNT and CDR2 YYREEE (reference sequence). V was clipped by 0 bases and J by 1 base, with 10 bases between them. Here the CDR3 reads CASSLVNRENTEAFF. The CDR3 nucleotides are TGTGCCAGCAGCTTGGTTAACAGGGAGAACACTGAAGCTTTCTTT.